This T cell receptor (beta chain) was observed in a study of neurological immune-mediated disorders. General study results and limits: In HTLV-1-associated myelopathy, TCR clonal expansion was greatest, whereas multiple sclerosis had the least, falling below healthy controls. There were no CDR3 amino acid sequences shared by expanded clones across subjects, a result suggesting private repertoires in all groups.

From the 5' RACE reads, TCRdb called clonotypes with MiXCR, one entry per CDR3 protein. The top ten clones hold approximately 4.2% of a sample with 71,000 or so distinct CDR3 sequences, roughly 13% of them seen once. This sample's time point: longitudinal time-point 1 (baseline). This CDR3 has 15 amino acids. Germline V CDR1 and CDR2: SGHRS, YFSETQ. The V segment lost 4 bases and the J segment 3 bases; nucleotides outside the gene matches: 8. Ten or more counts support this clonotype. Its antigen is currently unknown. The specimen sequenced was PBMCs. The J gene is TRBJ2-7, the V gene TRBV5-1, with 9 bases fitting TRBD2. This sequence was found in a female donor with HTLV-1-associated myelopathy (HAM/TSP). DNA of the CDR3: TGCGCCAGCAGCGCTTATAGCGGGGGAATCTACGAGCAGTACTTC. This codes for CASSAYSGGIYEQYF.